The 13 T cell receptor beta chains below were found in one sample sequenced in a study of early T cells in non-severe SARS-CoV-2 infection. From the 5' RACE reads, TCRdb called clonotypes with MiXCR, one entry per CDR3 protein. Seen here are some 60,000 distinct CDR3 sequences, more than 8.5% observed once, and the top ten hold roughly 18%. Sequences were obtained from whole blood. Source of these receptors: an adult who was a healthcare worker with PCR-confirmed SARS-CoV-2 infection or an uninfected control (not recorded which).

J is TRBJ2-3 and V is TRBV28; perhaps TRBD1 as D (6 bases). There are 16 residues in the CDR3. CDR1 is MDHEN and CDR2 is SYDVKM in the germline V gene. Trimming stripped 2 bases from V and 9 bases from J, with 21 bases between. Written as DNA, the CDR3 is TGTGCCAGCAGTTTAGAAACCACAGGGCCCGCTTACACGCAGTATTTT. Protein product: CASSLETTGPAYTQYF.

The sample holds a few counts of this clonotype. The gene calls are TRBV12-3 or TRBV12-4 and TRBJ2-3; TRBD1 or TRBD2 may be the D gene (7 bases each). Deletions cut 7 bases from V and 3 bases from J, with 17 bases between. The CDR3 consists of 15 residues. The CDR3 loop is CASTPAGDSTDTQYF. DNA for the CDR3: TGTGCCAGCACCCCTGCGGGGGACAGTACAGATACGCAGTATTTT.

The CDR3 nucleotides are TGCGCCAGCAGTGAAGGCAGAGGCTATGGCTACACCTTC. This codes for CASSEGRGYGYTF. The gene calls are TRBV10-2 and TRBJ1-2; no clear D. CDR1 is WSHSY, CDR2 SAAADI, per germline. With 3 bases removed from V and 4 bases from J, the gap between germline ends came to 9 bases. This CDR3 region has 13 residues.

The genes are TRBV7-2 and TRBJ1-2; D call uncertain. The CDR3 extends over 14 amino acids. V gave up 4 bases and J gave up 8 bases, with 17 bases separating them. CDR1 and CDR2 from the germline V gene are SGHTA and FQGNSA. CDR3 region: CASSSGSRERGYTF. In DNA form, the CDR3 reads TGTGCCAGCAGCTCCGGAAGCCGGGAGCGGGGCTACACCTTC. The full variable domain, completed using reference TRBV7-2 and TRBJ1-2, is GAGVSQSPSNKVTEKGKDVELRCDPISGHTALYWYRQSLGQGLEFLIYFQGNSAPDKSGLPSDRFSAERTGGSVSTLTIQRTQQEDSAVYLCASSSGSRERGYTFGSGTRLTVV.

The CDR3 DNA reads TGTGCCAGCAGTTCCGCCGAGAACTACGAGCAGTACTTC. It encodes CASSSAENYEQYF. The chain couples TRBV6-2 or TRBV6-3 to TRBJ2-7, with unresolved D. Germline loops: CDR1 MNHEY, CDR2 SVGEGT. V was clipped by 4 bases and J by 3 bases, with 10 bases between them. The CDR3 is 13 residues long.

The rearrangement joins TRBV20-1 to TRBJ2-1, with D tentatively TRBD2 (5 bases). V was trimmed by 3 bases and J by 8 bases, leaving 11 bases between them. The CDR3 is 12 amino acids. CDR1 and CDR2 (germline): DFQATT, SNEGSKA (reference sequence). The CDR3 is CSARASKYEQFF. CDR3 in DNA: TGCAGTGCTAGGGCTAGCAAGTATGAGCAGTTCTTC.

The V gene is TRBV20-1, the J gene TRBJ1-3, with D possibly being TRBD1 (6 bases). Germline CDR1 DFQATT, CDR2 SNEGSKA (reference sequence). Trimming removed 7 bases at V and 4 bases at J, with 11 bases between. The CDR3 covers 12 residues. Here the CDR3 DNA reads TGCAGTGGATACAGGGCCGGAAACACCATATATTTT. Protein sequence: CSGYRAGNTIYF.

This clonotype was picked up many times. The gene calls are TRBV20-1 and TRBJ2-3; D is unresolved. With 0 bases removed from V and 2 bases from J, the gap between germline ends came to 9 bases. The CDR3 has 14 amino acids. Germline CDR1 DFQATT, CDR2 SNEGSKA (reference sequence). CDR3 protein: CSARDNQHTDTQYF. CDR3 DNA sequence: TGCAGTGCTAGAGATAACCAACACACAGATACGCAGTATTTT.

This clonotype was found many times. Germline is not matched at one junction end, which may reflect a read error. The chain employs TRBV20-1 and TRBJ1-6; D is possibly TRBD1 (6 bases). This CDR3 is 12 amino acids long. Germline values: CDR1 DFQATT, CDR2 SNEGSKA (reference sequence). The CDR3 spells CSASETGDVLSF. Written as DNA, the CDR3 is TGCAGTGCTAGTGAGACAGGTGACGTTTTATCCTTT.

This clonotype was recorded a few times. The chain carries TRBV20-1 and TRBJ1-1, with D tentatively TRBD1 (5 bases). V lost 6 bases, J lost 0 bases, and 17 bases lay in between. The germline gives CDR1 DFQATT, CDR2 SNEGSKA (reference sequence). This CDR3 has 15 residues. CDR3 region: CSAPRSGRLNTEAFF. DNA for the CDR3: TGCAGTGCCCCCAGGTCGGGACGTTTGAACACTGAAGCTTTCTTT.

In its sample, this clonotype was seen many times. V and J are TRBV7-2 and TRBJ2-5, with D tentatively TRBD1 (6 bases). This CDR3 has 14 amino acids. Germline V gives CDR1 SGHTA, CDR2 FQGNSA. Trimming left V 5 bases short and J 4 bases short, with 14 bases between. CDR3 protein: CASSEGGRGETQYF. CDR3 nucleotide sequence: TGTGCCAGCAGCGAGGGCGGCAGGGGAGAGACCCAGTACTTC.

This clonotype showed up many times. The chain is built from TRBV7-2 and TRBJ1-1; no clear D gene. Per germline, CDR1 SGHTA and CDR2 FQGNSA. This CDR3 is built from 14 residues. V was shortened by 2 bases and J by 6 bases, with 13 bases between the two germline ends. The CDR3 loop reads CASSLSSWGAEAFF. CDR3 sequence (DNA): TGTGCCAGCAGCTTATCGTCGTGGGGTGCTGAAGCTTTCTTT.

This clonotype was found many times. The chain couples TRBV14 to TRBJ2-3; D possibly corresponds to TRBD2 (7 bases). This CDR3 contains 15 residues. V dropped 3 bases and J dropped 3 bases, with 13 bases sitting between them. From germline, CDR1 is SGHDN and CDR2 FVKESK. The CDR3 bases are TGTGCCAGCAGCCACTGGGGGGGCGGAACAGATACGCAGTATTTT. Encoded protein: CASSHWGGGTDTQYF.